Following are 19 T cell receptor beta chains from one sample sequenced in a study of blood T cell repertoires in COVID-19. Generated by immunoSEQ multiplex PCR, the TCRdb table keeps only in-frame clones and is missing some. The table records about 320,000 clones, more than 70% of them present only once. The sample taken for sequencing was peripheral blood. Receptor source: a man between 18 and 35 years old who had recovered from COVID-19.

This chain's CDR3 is CASSLANILNTEAFF. In DNA form, the CDR3 reads TGTGCCAGCAGCTTGGCCAACATCCTGAACACTGAAGCTTTCTTT. The V gene is TRBV5-4, the J gene TRBJ1-1; no clear D. Deletions cut 0 bases from V and 0 bases from J, with 9 bases between. The CDR3 is 15 amino acids. Germline V gene lookup returns CDR1 SGHNT and CDR2 YYREEE (reference sequence). The entire variable domain, with the rest obtained from reference TRBV5-4 and TRBJ1-1, is as follows: ETGVTQSPTHLIKTRGQQVTLRCSSQSGHNTVSWYQQALGQGPQFIFQYYREEENGRGNFPPRFSGLQFPNYSSELNVNALELDDSALYLCASSLANILNTEAFFGQGTRLTVV.

In nucleotides, the CDR3 is TGTGCCAGCAGTGAAGCTGCCGAGACAGGCTCCTACGAGCAGTACTTC. Protein: CASSEAAETGSYEQYF. The rearrangement links TRBV6-1 to TRBJ2-7; perhaps TRBD1 as D (6 bases). Per germline, CDR1 MNHNS and CDR2 SASEGT. This CDR3 region has 16 residues. Trimming stripped 0 bases from V and 0 bases from J, with 12 bases between.

The CDR3 spells CASSYLMGAEQFF. For the CDR3, the DNA is TGTGCCAGCAGTTACCTCATGGGGGCTGAGCAGTTCTTC. The rearrangement uses TRBV6-5 and TRBJ2-1, with a possible D match to TRBD1 (6 bases). The CDR3 totals 13 residues. CDR1 is MNHEY, CDR2 SVGAGI, per germline. V dropped 2 bases and J dropped 9 bases, with 11 bases sitting between them.

On this clone itself: The sample contains more than one DNA sequence encoding this CDR3. CDR3 in amino acids: CASRDRGSYEQYF. The CDR3 DNA follows: TGTGCTAGCCGGGACAGGGGCTCCTACGAGCAGTACTTC. The rearrangement joins TRBV6-5 to TRBJ2-7, with 10 bases identical to TRBD1. Germline assignment: CDR1 MNHEY and CDR2 SVGAGI. This CDR3 spans 13 amino acids.

The rearrangement joins TRBV7-9 to TRBJ1-1; D might be TRBD1 (5 bases). Germline CDR1 SEHNR, CDR2 FQNEAQ (reference sequence). V was shortened by 6 bases and J by 4 bases, with 12 bases between the two germline ends. CDR3 length: 13 residues. As DNA, the CDR3 is TGTGCCAGCAGTTTCGGGGGTGGCACTGAAGCTTTCTTT. This gives the protein CASSFGGGTEAFF.

The chain employs TRBV9 and TRBJ2-2; D is possibly TRBD2 (5 bases). V dropped 4 bases and J dropped 6 bases, with 16 bases sitting between them. The V gene's germline CDR1 is SGDLS and CDR2 YYNGEE. CDR3 length: 15 amino acids. CDR3 sequence reads: CASSSGRVTPGELFF. The CDR3 coding sequence is TGTGCCAGCAGCTCGGGAAGGGTAACCCCCGGGGAGCTGTTTTTT.

In DNA form, the CDR3 reads TGTGCCAGCAGTTTAAAAGGGAGGGATGAAAAACTGTTTTTT. Translated, it gives CASSLKGRDEKLFF. The chain recombines TRBV27 with TRBJ1-4; no clear D. The germline CDR1 and CDR2 sequences are MNHEY and SMNVEV (reference sequence). V lost 2 bases and J 6 bases, leaving 10 bases between the germline ends. The CDR3 has 14 amino acids.

CDR3 nucleotides: TGTGCCAGCTCACAGACAGGGGAGGACGAGCAGTACTTC. Protein product: CASSQTGEDEQYF. This chain links TRBV18 with TRBJ2-7; 8 bases are shared with TRBD1. The CDR3 spans 13 residues. J gave up 5 bases and V 4 bases, and 4 bases lay outside the gene matches. The germline gives CDR1 KGHSH, CDR2 LQKENI.

This chain uses TRBV18 with TRBJ1-1; no clear D gene. Between the trimmed V and J ends, which lost 4 bases and 0 bases, there was a span of 9 bases. Germline V CDR1 and CDR2: KGHSH, LQKENI. The CDR3 runs to 14 residues. This CDR3 reads CASSRGGMNTEAFF. CDR3 nucleotides: TGTGCCAGCTCACGGGGAGGGATGAACACTGAAGCTTTCTTT.

This clone was detected only once. V usage is TRBV11-3 and J usage is TRBJ2-1, with 8 positions matching TRBD1. Per germline, CDR1 SGHNT and CDR2 YENEEA. Losses at the gene ends were 3 bases for V and 8 bases for J; bases not matched to a gene: 9. The CDR3 sequence is 15 residues long. CDR3 nucleotides: TGTGCCAGCAGCTTCGGGACAGGACTAATAGATGAGCAGTTCTTC. Its protein is CASSFGTGLIDEQFF. Looking up the rest from reference TRBV11-3 and TRBJ2-1 gives the full variable domain: EAGVVQSPRYKIIEKKQPVAFWCNPISGHNTLYWYLQNLGQGPELLIRYENEEAVDDSQLPKDRFSAERLKGVDSTLKIQPAELGDSAVYLCASSFGTGLIDEQFFGPGTRLTVL.

This rearrangement joins TRBV12-3 or TRBV12-4 to TRBJ2-1, with D unresolved. The CDR3 covers 13 residues. Trimming removed 4 bases from V and 9 bases from J, with 13 bases in between. CDR3 amino acids: CASSSPPGGEQFF. CDR3 coding DNA: TGTGCCAGCAGTTCCCCCCCGGGTGGTGAGCAGTTCTTC.

The chain carries TRBV13 and TRBJ2-1, with 14 bases lining up with TRBD2. This CDR3 is 16 amino acids long. V trimming: 5 bases; J trimming: 4 bases; junction bases outside the gene matches: 4. Per the germline V gene, CDR1 is PRHDT and CDR2 is FYEKMQ (reference sequence). CDR3 DNA sequence: TGTGCCAGCAGCCTGGGGACTAGCGGGAGTTACAATGAGCAGTTCTTC. This codes for CASSLGTSGSYNEQFF.

V and J are TRBV10-3 and TRBJ2-7; TRBD1 matches 7 bases. This CDR3 spans 14 amino acids. The V gene end was trimmed by 3 bases and the J gene end by 6 bases; junction bases not matched to a gene: 8. Per germline, CDR1 ENHRY and CDR2 SYGVKD. The CDR3 nucleotides read TGTGCCATCAGTGACGTCAGGGGGTCTCTCGAGCAGTACTTC. Translated, it gives CAISDVRGSLEQYF.

The chain employs TRBV30 and TRBJ2-7; 8 positions match TRBD2. This CDR3 has 15 amino acids. J was trimmed by 1 base and V by 4 bases; bases with no gene match: 9. Per the germline V gene, CDR1 is GTSNPN and CDR2 is SVGIG (reference sequence). The CDR3 bases are TGTGCCTGGATACCGGGAGGGTCCTCATCCTACGAGCAGTACTTC. It encodes CAWIPGGSSSYEQYF.

The V call is TRBV2, the J call TRBJ2-1; no reliable D call. Germline V CDR1 and CDR2: SNHLY, FYNNEI. The CDR3 covers 11 residues. Deletions cut 8 bases from V and 8 bases from J, with 10 bases between. Here the CDR3 DNA reads TGTGCCAGCCTTTTGACTGATGAGCAGTTCTTC. This gives the protein CASLLTDEQFF. Together with reference TRBV2 and TRBJ2-1, the CDR3 gives the full variable domain: EPEVTQTPSHQVTQMGQEVILRCVPISNHLYFYWYRQILGQKVEFLVSFYNNEISEKSEIFDDQFSVERPDGSNFTLKIRSTKLEDSAMYFCASLLTDEQFFGPGTRLTVL.

The J gene is TRBJ2-2, the V gene TRBV20-1, with 9 nucleotides matching TRBD2. Germline V lookup: CDR1 DFQATT, CDR2 SNEGSKA (reference sequence). Unmatched junction bases numbered 8, after V lost 3 bases and J lost 6 bases. The CDR3 covers 15 residues. CDR3 sequence reads: CSASRGSGGAGELFF. The CDR3 bases are TGCAGTGCTAGTCGTGGTAGCGGGGGTGCCGGGGAGCTGTTTTTT.

The sample holds a few counts of this clone. V and J are TRBV3-1 (or the pseudogene TRBV3-2) and TRBJ2-5; 7 bases line up with TRBD1. V lost 4 bases to trimming and J lost 3 bases; unmatched junction nucleotides: 5. The CDR3 is 14 residues long. Germline V gene data show CDR1 as LGHDT and CDR2 as YNNKEL (reference sequence). The CDR3 coding sequence is TGTGCCAGCAGCCCGGCGACAGGGAAAGAGACCCAGTACTTC. Encoded protein: CASSPATGKETQYF.

The V gene is TRBV12-5, the J gene TRBJ2-1; D is unresolved. V was pared by 2 bases and J by 0 bases, with 8 bases between. The germline V gene encodes CDR1 LGHNT and CDR2 FRNRAP. CDR3 size: 15 residues. The CDR3 is CASGLSGFSYNEQFF. As DNA, the CDR3 is TGTGCTAGTGGTTTGTCGGGTTTCTCCTACAATGAGCAGTTCTTC.

V is TRBV7-9 and J is TRBJ2-3; possibly TRBD2 for D (6 bases). The V gene's germline CDR1 is SEHNR and CDR2 FQNEAQ (reference sequence). The V end lost 0 bases, the J end lost 2 bases, and 12 bases lay between the germline ends. The CDR3 consists of 16 residues. The CDR3: CASSLARAGTTDTQYF. The CDR3 region has the DNA TGTGCCAGCAGCTTAGCGCGCGCGGGGACCACAGATACGCAGTATTTT.